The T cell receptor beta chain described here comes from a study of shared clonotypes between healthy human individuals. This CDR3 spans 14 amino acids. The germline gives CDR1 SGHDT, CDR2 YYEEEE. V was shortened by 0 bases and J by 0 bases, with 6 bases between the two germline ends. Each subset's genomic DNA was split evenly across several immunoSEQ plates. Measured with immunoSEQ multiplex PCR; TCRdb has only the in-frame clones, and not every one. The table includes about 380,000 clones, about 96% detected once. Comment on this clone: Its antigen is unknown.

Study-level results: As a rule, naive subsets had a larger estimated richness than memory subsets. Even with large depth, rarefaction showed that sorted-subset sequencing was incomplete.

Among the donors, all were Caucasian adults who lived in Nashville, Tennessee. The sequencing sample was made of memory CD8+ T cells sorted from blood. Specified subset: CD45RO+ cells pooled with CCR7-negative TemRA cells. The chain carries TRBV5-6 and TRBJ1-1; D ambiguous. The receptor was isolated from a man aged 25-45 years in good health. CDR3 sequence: CASSLGAMNTEAFF. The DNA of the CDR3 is TGTGCCAGCAGCTTGGGGGCCATGAACACTGAAGCTTTCTTT.